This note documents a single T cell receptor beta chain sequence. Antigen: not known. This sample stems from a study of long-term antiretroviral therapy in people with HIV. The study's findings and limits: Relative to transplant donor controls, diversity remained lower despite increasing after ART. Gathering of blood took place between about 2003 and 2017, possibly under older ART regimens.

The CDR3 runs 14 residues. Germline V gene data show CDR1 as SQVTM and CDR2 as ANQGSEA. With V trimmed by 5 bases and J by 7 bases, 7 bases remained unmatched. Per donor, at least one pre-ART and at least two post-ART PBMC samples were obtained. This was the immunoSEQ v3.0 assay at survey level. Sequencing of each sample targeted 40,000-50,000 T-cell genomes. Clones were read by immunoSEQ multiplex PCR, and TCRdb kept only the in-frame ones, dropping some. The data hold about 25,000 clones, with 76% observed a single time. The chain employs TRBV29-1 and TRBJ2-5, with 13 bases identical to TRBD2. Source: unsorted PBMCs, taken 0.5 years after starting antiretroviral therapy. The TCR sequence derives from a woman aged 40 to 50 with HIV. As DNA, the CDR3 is TGCAGCGTTTTGACTAGCGGGGGGAGTGGGACCCAGTACTTC. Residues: CSVLTSGGSGTQYF.